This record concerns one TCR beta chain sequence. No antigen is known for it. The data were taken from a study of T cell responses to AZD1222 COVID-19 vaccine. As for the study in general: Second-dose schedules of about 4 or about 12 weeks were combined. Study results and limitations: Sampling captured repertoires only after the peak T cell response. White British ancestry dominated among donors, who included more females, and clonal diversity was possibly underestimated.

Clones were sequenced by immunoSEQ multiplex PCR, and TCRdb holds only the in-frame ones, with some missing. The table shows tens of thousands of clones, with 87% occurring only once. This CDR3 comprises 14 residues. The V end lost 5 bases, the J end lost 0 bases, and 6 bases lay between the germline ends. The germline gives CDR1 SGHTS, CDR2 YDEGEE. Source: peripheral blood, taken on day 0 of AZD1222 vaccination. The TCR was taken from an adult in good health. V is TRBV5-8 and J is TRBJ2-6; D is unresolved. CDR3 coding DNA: TGTGCCAGCAGGGCCTTCTCTGGGGCCAACGTCCTGACTTTC. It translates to CASRAFSGANVLTF.